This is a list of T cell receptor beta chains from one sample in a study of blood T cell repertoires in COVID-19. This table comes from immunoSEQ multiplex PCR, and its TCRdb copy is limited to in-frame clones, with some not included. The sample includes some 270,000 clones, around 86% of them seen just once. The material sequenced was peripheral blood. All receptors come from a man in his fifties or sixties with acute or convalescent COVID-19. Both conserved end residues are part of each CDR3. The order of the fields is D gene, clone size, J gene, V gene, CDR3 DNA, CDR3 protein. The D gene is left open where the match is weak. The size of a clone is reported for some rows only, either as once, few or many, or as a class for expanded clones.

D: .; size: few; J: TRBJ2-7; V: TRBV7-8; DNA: TGTGCCAGCAGCTTAGCGGAGTTGAATGAGCAGTACTTC; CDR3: CASSLAELNEQYF
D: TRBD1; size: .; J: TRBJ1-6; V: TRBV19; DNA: TGTGCCAGTAGTGTCGACAGGGGCCAGATATCTTCACCCCTCCACTTT; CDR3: CASSVDRGQISSPLHF
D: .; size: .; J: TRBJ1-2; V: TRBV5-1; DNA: TGCGCCAGCAGTTATACAGGACAAGCTGGCTACACCTTC; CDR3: CASSYTGQAGYTF
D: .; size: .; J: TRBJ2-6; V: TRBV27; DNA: TGTGCCAGCCGAGGGGGGGCTGGGGCCAACGTCCTGACTTTC; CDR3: CASRGGAGANVLTF
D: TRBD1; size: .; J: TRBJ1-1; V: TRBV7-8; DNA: TGTGCCAGCAGCTTATCTCGGTCAGGGGGGAACACTGAAGCTTTCTTT; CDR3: CASSLSRSGGNTEAFF
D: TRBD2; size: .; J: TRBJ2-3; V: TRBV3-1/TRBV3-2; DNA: TGTGCCAGCAGCATCCGGACTAGCGGGGTGGGCACAGATACGCAGTATTTT; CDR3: CASSIRTSGVGTDTQYF
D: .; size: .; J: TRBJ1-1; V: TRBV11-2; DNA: TGTGCCAGCAGCTCGAGGGGGGGCCGACAGGCCCTAGTGGAAGCTTTCTTT; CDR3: CASSSRGGRQALVEAFF
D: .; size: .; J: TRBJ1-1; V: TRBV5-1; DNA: TGCGCCAGCAGCTTCCAGGAGGCCTCGGTGGCTGAAGCTTTCTTT; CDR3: CASSFQEASVAEAFF
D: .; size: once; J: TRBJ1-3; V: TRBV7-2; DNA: TGTGCCAGCAGCAAAAGCGGCATCCAAACTGGAAACACCATATATTTT; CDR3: CASSKSGIQTGNTIYF
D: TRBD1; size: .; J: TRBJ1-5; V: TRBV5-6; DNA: TGTGCCAGCAGCTCCGGACAGGGGGCCCTTCCGAATCAGCCCCAGCATTTT; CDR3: CASSSGQGALPNQPQHF
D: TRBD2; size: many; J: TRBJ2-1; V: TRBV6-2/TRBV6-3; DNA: TGTGCCAGCAGTTACAGGCCTAGCGGGGCCTCCTACAATGAGCAGTTCTTC; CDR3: CASSYRPSGASYNEQFF
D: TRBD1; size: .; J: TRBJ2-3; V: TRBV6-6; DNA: TGTGCCAGCAGTCCAGTAGGGGGGACAGGGTTGAGCACAGATACGCAGTATTTT; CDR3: CASSPVGGTGLSTDTQYF
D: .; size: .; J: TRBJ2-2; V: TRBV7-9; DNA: TGTGCCAGCAATGAGGGCGGGGAGCTGTTTTTT; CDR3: CASNEGGELFF
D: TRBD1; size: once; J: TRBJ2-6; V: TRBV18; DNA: TGTGCCAGCTCATCCCGGGACAGGGGTGCTCTGGGGGCCAACGTCCTGACTTTC; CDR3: CASSSRDRGALGANVLTF
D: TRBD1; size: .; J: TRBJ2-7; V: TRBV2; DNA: TGTGCCAGCACCCCGGGACAGGGTCCCTACTACGAGCAGTACTTC; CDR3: CASTPGQGPYYEQYF
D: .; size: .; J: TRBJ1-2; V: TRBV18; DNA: TGTGCCAGCTCACCCCCGGTCCTTAGCGGTGGCTACACCTTC; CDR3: CASSPPVLSGGYTF
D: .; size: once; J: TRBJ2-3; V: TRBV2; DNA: TGTGCCAGCAGAGGCAGGGCAGATACGCAGTATTTT; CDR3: CASRGRADTQYF
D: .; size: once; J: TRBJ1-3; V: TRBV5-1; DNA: TGCGCCAGCAGCTTTGTGAGCGGTCTCGGTGGTTCTGGAAACACCATATATTTT; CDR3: CASSFVSGLGGSGNTIYF
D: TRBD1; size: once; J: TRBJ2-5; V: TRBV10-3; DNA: TGTGCCATCACGAATAGACAGGGACAAGAGACCCAGTACTTC; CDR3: CAITNRQGQETQYF
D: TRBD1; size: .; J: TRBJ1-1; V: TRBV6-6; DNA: TGTGCCAGCAGTGCGGACAGGGGAACTGAAGCTTTCTTT; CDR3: CASSADRGTEAFF
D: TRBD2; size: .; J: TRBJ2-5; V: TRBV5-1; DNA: TGCGCCAGCAGCTTGTCTACGGGGGGCCAAGAGACCCAGTACTTC; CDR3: CASSLSTGGQETQYF
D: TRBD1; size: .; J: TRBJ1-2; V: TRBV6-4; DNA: TGTGCGTACAGGGGGCAGGATGGCTACACCTTC; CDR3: CAYRGQDGYTF
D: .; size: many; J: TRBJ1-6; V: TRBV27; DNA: TGTGCCAGCAGTTTAGTGAGCTCCTATAATTCACCCCTCCACTTT; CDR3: CASSLVSSYNSPLHF
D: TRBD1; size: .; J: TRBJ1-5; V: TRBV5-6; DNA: TGTGCCAGCAGCGCGTGGACAGGGCCCCTCCATCAGCCCCAGCATTTT; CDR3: CASSAWTGPLHQPQHF
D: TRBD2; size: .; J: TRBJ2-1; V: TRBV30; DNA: TGTGCCTGGAGTGTACTAGCGGGGAGCTACAATGAGCAGTTCTTC; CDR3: CAWSVLAGSYNEQFF
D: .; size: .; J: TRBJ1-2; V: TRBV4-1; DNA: TGCGCCAGCAGCCAAGAAGGCAGGGGAGACTATGGCTACACCTTC; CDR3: CASSQEGRGDYGYTF
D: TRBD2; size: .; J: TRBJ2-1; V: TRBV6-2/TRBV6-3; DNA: TGTGCCAGCAGTAGGCTAGCGGGCCTTTACAATGAGCAGTTCTTC; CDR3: CASSRLAGLYNEQFF